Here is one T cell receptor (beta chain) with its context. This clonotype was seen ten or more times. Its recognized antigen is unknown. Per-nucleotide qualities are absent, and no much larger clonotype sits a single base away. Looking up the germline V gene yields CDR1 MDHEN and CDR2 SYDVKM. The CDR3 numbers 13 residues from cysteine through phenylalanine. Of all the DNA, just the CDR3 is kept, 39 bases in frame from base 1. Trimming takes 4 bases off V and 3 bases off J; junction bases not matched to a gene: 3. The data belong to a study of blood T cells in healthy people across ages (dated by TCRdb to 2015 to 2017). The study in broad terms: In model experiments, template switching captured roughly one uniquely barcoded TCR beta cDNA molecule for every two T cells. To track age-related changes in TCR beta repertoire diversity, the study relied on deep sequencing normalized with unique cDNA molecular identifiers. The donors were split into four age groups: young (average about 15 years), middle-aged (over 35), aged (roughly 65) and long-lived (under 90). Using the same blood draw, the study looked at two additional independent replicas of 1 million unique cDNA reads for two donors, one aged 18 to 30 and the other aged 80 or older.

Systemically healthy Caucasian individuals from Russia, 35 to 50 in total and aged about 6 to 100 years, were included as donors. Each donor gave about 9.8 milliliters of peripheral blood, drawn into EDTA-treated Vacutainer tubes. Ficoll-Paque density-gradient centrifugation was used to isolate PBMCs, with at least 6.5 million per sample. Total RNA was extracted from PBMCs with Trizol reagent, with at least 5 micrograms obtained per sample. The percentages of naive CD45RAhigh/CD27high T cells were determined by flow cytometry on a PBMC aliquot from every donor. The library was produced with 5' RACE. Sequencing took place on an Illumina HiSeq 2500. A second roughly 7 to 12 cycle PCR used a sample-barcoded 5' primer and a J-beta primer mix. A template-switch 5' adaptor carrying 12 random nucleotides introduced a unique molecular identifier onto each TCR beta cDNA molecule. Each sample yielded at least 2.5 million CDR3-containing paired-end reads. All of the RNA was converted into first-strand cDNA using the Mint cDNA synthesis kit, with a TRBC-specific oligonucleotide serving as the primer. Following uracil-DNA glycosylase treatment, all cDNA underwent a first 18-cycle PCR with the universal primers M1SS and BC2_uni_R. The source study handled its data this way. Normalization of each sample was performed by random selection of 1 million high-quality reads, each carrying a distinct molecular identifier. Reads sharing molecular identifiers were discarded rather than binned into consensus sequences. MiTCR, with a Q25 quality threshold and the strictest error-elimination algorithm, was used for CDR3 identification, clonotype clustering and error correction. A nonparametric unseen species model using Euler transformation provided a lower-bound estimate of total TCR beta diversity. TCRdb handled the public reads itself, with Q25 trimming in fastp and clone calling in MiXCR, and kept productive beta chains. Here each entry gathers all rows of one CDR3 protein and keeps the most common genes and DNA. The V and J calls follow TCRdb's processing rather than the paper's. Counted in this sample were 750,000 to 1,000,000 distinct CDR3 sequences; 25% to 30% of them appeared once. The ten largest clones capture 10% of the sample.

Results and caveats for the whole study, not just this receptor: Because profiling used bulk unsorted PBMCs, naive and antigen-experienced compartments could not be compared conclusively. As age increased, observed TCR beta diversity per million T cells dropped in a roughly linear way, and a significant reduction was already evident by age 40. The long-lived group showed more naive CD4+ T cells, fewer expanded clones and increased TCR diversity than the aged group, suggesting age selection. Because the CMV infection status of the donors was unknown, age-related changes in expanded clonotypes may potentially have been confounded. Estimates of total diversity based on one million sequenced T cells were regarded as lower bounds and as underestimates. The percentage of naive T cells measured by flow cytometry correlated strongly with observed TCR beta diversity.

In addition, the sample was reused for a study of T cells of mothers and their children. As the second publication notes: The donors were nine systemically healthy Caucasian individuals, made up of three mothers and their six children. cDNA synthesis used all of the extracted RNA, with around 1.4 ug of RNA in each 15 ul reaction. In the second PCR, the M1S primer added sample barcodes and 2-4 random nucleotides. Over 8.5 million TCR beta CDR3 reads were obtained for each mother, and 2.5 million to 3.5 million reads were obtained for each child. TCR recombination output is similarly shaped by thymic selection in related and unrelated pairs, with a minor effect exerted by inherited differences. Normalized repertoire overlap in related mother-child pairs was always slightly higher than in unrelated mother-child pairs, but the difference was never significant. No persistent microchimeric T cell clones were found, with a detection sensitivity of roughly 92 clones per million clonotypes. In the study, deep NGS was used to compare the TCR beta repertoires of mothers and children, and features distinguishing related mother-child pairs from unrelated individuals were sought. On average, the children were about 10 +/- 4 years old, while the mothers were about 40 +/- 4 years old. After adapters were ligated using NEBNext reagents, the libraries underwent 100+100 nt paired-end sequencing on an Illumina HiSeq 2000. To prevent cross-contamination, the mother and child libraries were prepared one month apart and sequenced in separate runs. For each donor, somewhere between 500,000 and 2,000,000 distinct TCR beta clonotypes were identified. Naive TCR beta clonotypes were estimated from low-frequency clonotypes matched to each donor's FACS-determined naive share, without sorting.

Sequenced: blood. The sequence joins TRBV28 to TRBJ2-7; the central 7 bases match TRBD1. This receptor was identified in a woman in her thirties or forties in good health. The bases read TGTGCCAGCAGTTCGGGACAGCTCTACGAGCAGTACTTC. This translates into CASSSGQLYEQYF. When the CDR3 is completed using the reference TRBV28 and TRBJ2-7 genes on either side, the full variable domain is DVKVTQSSRYLVKRTGEKVFLECVQDMDHENMFWYRQDPGLGLRLIYFSYDVKMKEKGDIPEGYSVSREKKERFSLILESASTNQTSMYLCASSSGQLYEQYFGPGTRLTVT.